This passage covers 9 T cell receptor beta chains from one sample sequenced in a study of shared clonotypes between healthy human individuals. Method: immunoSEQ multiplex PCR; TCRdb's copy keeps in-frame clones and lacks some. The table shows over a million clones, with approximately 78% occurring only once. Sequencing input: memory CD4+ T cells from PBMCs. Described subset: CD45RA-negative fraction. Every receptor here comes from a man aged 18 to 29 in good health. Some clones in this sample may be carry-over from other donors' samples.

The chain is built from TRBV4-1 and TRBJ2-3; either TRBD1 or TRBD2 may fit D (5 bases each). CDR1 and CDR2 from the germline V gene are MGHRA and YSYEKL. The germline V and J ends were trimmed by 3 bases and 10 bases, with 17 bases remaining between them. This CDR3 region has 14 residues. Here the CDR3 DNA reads TGCGCCAGCAGCCAGGGGGACCGGCTCGGGGCGCAGTATTTT. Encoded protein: CASSQGDRLGAQYF.

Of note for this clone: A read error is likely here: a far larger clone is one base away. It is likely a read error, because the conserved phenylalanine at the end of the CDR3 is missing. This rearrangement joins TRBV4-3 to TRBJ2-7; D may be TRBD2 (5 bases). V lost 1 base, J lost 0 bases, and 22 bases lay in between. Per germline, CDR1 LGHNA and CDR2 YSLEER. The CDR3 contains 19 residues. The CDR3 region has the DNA TGCGCCAGCAGCCAAGGGGTCAAGTGGCGGACTGAACCCTCCTACGAGCAGTACCTC. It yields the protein CASSQGVKWRTEPSYEQYL.

CDR3 residues: CASSLLGTGGDEQYF. The CDR3 coding sequence is TGTGCCAGCAGCTTGCTCGGGACAGGGGGCGACGAGCAGTACTTC. The chain recombines TRBV7-2 with TRBJ2-7; 12 nucleotides line up with TRBD1. Germline assignment: CDR1 SGHTA and CDR2 FQGNSA. Trimming took 3 bases from V and 5 from J; bases not matched to a gene: 5. This CDR3 region has 15 residues.

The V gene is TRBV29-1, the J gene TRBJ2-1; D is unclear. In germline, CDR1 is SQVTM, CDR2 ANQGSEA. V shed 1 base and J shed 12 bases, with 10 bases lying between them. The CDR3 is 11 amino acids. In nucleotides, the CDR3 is TGCAGCGTTGAAGGGGCCCTGGGGCAGTTCTTC. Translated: CSVEGALGQFF.

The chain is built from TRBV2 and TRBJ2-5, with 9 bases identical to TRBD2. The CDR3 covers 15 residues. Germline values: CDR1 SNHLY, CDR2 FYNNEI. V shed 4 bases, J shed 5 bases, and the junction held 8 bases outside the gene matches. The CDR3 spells CASSVGGRAGETQYF. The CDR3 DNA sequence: TGTGCCAGCAGTGTAGGCGGGAGGGCCGGGGAGACCCAGTACTTC.

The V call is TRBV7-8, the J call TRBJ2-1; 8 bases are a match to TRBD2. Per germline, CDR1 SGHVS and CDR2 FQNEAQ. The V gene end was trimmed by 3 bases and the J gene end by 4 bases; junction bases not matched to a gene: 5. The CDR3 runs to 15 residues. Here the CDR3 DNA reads TGTGCCAGCAGCTTGGCCGGGGGGGCTTACAATGAGCAGTTCTTC. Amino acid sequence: CASSLAGGAYNEQFF.

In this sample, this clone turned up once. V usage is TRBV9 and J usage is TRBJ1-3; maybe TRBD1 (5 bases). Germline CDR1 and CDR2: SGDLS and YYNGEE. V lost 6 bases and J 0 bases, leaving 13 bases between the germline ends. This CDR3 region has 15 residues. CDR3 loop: CASTLGPHSGNTIYF. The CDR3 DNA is TGTGCCAGCACCTTGGGGCCTCACTCTGGAAACACCATATATTTT.

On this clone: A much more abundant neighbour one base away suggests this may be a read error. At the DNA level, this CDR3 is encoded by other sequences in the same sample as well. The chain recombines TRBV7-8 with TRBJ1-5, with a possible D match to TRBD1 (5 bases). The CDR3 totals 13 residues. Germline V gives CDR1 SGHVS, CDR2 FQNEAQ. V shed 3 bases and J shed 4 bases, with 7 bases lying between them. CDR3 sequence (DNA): TGTGCCAGCAGCTTCCAGGGAAATCAGCCCCAGCATTTT. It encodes CASSFQGNQPQHF.

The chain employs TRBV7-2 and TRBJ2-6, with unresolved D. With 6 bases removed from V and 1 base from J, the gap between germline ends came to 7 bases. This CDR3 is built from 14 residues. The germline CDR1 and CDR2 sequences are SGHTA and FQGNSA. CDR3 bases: TGTGCCAGCAGTTCCAGGTCTGGGGCCAACGTCCTGACTTTC. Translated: CASSSRSGANVLTF.